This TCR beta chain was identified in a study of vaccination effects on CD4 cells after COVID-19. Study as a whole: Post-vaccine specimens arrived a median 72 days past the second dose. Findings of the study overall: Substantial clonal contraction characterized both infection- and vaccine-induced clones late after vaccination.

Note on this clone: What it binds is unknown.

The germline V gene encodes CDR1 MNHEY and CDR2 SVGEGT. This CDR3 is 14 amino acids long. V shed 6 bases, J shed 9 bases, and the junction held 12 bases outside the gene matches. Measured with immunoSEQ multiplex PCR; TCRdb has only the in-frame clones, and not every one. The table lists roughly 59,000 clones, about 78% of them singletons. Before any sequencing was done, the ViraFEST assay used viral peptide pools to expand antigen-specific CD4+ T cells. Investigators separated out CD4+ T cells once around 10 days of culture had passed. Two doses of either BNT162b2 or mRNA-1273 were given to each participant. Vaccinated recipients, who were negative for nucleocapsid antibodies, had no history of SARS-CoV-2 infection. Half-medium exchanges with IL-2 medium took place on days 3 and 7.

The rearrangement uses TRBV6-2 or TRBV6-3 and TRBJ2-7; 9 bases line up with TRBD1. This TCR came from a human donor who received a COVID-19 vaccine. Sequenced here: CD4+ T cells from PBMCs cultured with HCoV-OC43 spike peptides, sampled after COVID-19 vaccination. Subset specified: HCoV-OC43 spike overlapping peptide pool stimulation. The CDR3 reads CASSPRTGVNGQYV. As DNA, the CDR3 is TGTGCCAGCAGCCCCCGGACAGGGGTAAATGGGCAGTACGTC.